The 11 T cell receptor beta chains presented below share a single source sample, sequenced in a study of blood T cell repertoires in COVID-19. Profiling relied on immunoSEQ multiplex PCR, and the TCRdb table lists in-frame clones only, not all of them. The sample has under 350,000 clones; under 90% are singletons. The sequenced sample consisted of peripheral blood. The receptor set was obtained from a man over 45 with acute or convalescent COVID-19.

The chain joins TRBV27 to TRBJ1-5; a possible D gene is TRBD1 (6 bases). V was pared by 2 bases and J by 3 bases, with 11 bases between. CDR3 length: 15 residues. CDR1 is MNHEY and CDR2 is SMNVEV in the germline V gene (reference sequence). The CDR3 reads CASSLDGQYNQPQHF. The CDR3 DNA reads TGTGCCAGCAGTTTAGATGGACAGTACAATCAGCCCCAGCATTTT.

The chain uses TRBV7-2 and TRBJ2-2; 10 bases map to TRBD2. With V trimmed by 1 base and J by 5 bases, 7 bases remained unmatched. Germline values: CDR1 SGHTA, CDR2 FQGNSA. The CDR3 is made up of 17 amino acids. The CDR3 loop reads CASSLGAGGPRTGELFF. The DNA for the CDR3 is TGTGCCAGCAGCTTAGGAGCGGGGGGGCCGCGAACCGGGGAGCTGTTTTTT.

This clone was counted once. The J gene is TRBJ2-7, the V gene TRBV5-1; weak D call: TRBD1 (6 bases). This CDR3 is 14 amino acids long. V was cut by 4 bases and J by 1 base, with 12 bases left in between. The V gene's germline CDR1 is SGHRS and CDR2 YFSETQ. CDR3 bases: TGCGCCAGCAGCCCCCAAACAGGGTCCTACGAGCAGTACTTC. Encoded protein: CASSPQTGSYEQYF.

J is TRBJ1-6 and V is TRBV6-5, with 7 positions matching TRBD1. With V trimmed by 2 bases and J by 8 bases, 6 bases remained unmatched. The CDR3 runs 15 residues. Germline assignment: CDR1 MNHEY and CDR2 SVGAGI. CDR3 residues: CASSYAGQVYSPLHF. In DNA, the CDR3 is TGTGCCAGCAGTTACGCCGGACAGGTTTATTCACCCCTCCACTTT.

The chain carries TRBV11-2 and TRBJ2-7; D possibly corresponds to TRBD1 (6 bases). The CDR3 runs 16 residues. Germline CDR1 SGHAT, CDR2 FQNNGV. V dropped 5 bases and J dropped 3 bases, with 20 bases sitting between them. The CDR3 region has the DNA TGTGCCAGCAGCCCAAGGACAGTTCGAATAGACTACGAGCAGTACTTC. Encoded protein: CASSPRTVRIDYEQYF.

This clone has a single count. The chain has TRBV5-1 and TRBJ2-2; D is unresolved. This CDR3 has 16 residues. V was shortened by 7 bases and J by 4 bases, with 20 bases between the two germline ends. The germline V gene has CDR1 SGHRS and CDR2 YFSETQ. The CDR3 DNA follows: TGCGCCAGCTCGGCCCGAGCTGACCCAGGCACCGGGGAGCTGTTTTTT. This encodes CASSARADPGTGELFF.

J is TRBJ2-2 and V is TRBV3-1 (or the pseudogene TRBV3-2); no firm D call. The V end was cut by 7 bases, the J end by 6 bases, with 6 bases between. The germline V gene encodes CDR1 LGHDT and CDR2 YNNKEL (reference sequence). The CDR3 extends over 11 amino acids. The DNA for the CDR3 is TGTGCCAGCAAACTTTCCGGGGAGCTGTTTTTT. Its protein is CASKLSGELFF.

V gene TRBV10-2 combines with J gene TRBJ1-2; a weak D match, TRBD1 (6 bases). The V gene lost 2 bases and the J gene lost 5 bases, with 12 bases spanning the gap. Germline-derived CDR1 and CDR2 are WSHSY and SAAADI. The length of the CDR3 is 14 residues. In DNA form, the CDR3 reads TGCGCCAGCAGTGAGAGGGGGTTTCTTTATGGCTACACCTTC. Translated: CASSERGFLYGYTF.

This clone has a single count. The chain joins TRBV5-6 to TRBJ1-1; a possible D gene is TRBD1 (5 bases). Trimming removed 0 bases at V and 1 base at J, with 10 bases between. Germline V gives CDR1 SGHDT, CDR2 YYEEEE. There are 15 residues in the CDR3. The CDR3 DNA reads TGTGCCAGCAGCTTGGGACGGACACCGAACACTGAAGCTTTCTTT. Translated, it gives CASSLGRTPNTEAFF. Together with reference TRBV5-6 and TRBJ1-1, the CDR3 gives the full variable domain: DAGVTQSPTHLIKTRGQQVTLRCSPKSGHDTVSWYQQALGQGPQFIFQYYEEEERQRGNFPDRFSGHQFPNYSSELNVNALLLGDSALYLCASSLGRTPNTEAFFGQGTRLTVV.

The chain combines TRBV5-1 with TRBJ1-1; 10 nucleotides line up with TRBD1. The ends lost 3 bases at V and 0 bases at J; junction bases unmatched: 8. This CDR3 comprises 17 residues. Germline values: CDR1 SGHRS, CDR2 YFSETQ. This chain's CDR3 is CASSSPDRGAMNTEAFF. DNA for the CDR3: TGCGCCAGCAGCTCCCCGGACAGGGGGGCCATGAACACTGAAGCTTTCTTT.

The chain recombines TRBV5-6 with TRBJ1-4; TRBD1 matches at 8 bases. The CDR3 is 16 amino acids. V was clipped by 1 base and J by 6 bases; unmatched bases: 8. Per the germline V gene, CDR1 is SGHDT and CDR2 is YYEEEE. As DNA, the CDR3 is TGTGCCAGCAGCTTGACAGGGGGTAGGAGGGATGAAAAACTGTTTTTT. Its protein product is CASSLTGGRRDEKLFF.